This T cell receptor beta chain was found in a study of neurological immune-mediated disorders. TCRdb re-derived calls from the 5' RACE reads in MiXCR, one entry per CDR3 protein. The repertoire holds some 120,000 distinct CDR3 sequences, about 3.2% seen once, with over 1% in the top ten. About this clonotype: A much larger clone differs by one base, so this may be a read error.

Sequencing was performed on PBMCs. The clonotype originates from a woman in her 30s with multiple sclerosis.

The CDR3 region has the DNA TGTGCCAGCAGTGAATTATGGGATAATTCACCCCTCAACTTT. Amino acids: CASSELWDNSPLNF. The rearrangement joins TRBV25-1 to TRBJ1-6; D is unresolved. The germline V gene encodes CDR1 MGHDK and CDR2 SYGVNS. CDR3 length: 14 amino acids.